Each of the 32 T cell receptor beta chains below was sequenced from the same sample in a study of blood T cell repertoires in COVID-19. The protocol was immunoSEQ multiplex PCR, while the TCRdb copy is restricted to in-frame clones and leaves out a portion. This sample has about 220,000 clones, with 87% found just once. The specimen sequenced was PBMCs or T cells enriched from blood (not recorded which). The receptors derive from a woman in her twenties or thirties with acute COVID-19.

The gene calls are TRBV2 and TRBJ1-1; no clear D. The CDR3 loop spans 13 amino acids. The germline gives CDR1 SNHLY, CDR2 FYNNEI. V lost 7 bases and J 3 bases, leaving 12 bases between the germline ends. The CDR3 nucleotides read TGTGCCAGCACCAAGGAGAGGGACACTGAAGCTTTCTTT. Its protein product is CASTKERDTEAFF.

This rearrangement joins TRBV5-8 to TRBJ2-1; D gene uncertain. CDR3 length: 15 amino acids. Germline CDR1 reads SGHTS; CDR2 reads YDEGEE. Trimming took off 0 bases at V and 1 base at J, with 8 bases between the two ends. The CDR3 reads CASSLAGISYNEQFF. In DNA form, the CDR3 reads TGTGCCAGCAGCTTGGCAGGAATTTCCTACAATGAGCAGTTCTTC.

In its sample, this clone was seen once. The J gene is TRBJ2-3, the V gene TRBV5-4; a possible D gene is TRBD1 (5 bases). V shed 0 bases and J shed 1 base, with 9 bases lying between them. The germline V gene encodes CDR1 SGHNT and CDR2 YYREEE (reference sequence). The CDR3 is 15 residues long. The CDR3 DNA reads as TGTGCCAGCAGCTTGGGAATCAGGGGCACAGATACGCAGTATTTT. Its translation: CASSLGIRGTDTQYF.

J is TRBJ1-5 and V is TRBV6-2 or TRBV6-3; TRBD1 aligns across 10 bases. Per the germline V gene, CDR1 is MNHEY and CDR2 is SVGEGT. Trimming cost V 2 bases and J 3 bases; bases outside gene matches: 1. This CDR3 region has 15 residues. CDR3 sequence reads: CASSYGTGANQPQHF. DNA for the CDR3: TGTGCCAGCAGTTACGGGACAGGGGCCAATCAGCCCCAGCATTTT.

The V and J genes are TRBV3-1 (or the pseudogene TRBV3-2) and TRBJ2-4, with 8 bases fitting TRBD2. This CDR3 has 17 amino acids. V was pared by 3 bases and J by 3 bases, with 10 bases of the junction left unmatched. CDR1 is LGHDT, CDR2 YNNKEL, per germline (reference sequence). This CDR3 reads CASSQSRAGGVKNIQYF. The CDR3 coding sequence is TGTGCCAGCAGCCAGTCCCGGGCCGGGGGGGTCAAAAACATTCAGTACTTC.

The rearrangement joins TRBV7-6 to TRBJ1-1; D might be TRBD1 (6 bases). The CDR3 loop spans 15 amino acids. Germline loops: CDR1 SGHVS, CDR2 FNYEAQ. V lost 2 bases, J lost 1 base, and 11 bases lay in between. CDR3 sequence: CASSLTGMANTEAFF. CDR3 bases: TGTGCCAGCAGCTTAACAGGGATGGCGAACACTGAAGCTTTCTTT.

CDR3 residues: CASSIGNSGETQYF. The CDR3 nucleotides read TGTGCCAGTAGTATAGGGAATAGCGGAGAGACCCAGTACTTC. The chain combines TRBV19 with TRBJ2-5; D may be TRBD2 (6 bases). This CDR3 is built from 14 residues. Germline values: CDR1 LNHDA, CDR2 SQIVND (reference sequence). V lost 1 base, J lost 4 bases, and 10 bases lay in between.

This clone was detected only a few times. The chain joins TRBV5-3 to TRBJ1-5; weak D call: TRBD1 (5 bases). TRBV5-3 is flagged as an ORF with uncertain function. The CDR3 totals 15 residues. With 1 base removed from V and 0 bases from J, the gap between germline ends came to 8 bases. The CDR3 DNA is TGTGCCAGAAGCTTGCGACAGAATAGCAATCAGCCCCAGCATTTT. This codes for CARSLRQNSNQPQHF.

The chain has TRBV11-2 and TRBJ1-6, with no clear D. V lost 1 base and J lost 6, with 16 bases in between. Germline CDR1 is SGHAT and CDR2 is FQNNGV. The CDR3 runs 17 residues. CDR3 residues: CASSLGGERVPNSPLHF. CDR3 coding DNA: TGTGCCAGCAGCTTAGGAGGAGAGAGGGTCCCTAATTCACCCCTCCACTTT.

The chain employs TRBV19 and TRBJ2-5; 9 bases are shared with TRBD1. Losses at the gene ends were 5 bases for V and 4 bases for J; bases not matched to a gene: 5. CDR3 length: 14 amino acids. Germline CDR1 reads LNHDA; CDR2 reads SQIVND (reference sequence). CDR3 protein: CASSGTGTGETQYF. In DNA form, the CDR3 reads TGTGCCAGTAGTGGGACAGGGACGGGAGAGACCCAGTACTTC.

This clone was counted between two and nine times. The chain couples TRBV20-1 to TRBJ1-6; weak D call: TRBD1 (5 bases). CDR1 and CDR2 (germline): DFQATT, SNEGSKA (reference sequence). The CDR3 totals 17 residues. With 3 bases removed from V and 0 bases from J, the gap between germline ends came to 15 bases. CDR3 residues: CSASRRDSSSYNSPLHF. Written as DNA, the CDR3 is TGCAGTGCTAGTAGGCGGGACTCGAGCTCCTATAATTCACCCCTCCACTTT.

V usage is TRBV7-2 and J usage is TRBJ1-1, with a weak D call TRBD1 (6 bases). V lost 6 bases to trimming and J lost 4 bases, with 15 bases between them. There are 14 residues in the CDR3. Germline V gene sequence: CDR1 SGHTA, CDR2 FQGNSA. The CDR3 region has the DNA TGTGCCAGCAGGCCTACAGGGACCACCACTGAAGCTTTCTTT. This codes for CASRPTGTTTEAFF.

The chain is built from TRBV9 and TRBJ2-3; 9 nucleotides align to TRBD2. The CDR3 contains 16 residues. J gave up 3 bases and V 4 bases, and 9 bases lay outside the gene matches. Germline CDR1 SGDLS, CDR2 YYNGEE. The CDR3 is CASSLKGGGDTDTQYF. Written as DNA, the CDR3 is TGTGCCAGCAGCTTAAAGGGCGGGGGGGATACAGATACGCAGTATTTT.

The chain joins TRBV10-3 to TRBJ2-5; 8 bases are a match to TRBD1. Trimming cost V 9 bases and J 4 bases; bases outside gene matches: 4. Germline V gives CDR1 ENHRY, CDR2 SYGVKD. The CDR3 consists of 12 residues. The CDR3 here is CAIGQGPETQYF. The CDR3 DNA follows: TGTGCCATAGGACAGGGACCAGAGACCCAGTACTTC.

This chain joins TRBV6-5 and TRBJ1-1, with 10 bases fitting TRBD1. The CDR3 spans 13 residues. CDR1 and CDR2 from the germline V gene are MNHEY and SVGAGI. V shed 2 bases, J shed 7 bases, and the junction held 1 base outside the gene matches. The CDR3 nucleotides are TGTGCCAGCAGTTACGGACAGGGGGTTGAAGCTTTCTTT. Protein: CASSYGQGVEAFF.

A word on this clone: The junction departs from germline at one end; a sequencing error may be responsible. The chain combines TRBV4-3 with TRBJ1-1, with D perhaps TRBD1 (5 bases). Germline-derived CDR1 and CDR2 are LGHNA and YSLEER. The CDR3 consists of 13 residues. The CDR3 loop is CASRQGLNTEAFF. Here the CDR3 DNA reads TGCGCCAGCCGCCAGGGCTTGAACACTGAAGCTTTCTTT.

The gene calls are TRBV20-1 and TRBJ2-3, with TRBD2 as a possible D gene (6 bases). Trimming pared 5 bases from V and 6 bases from J, leaving 9 bases between. This CDR3 contains 11 residues. The germline gives CDR1 DFQATT, CDR2 SNEGSKA (reference sequence). The CDR3 coding sequence is TGCAGTGCTGGGGACTCCGATACGCAGTATTTT. Amino acid sequence: CSAGDSDTQYF.

J is TRBJ2-5 and V is TRBV27, with D perhaps TRBD2 (6 bases). V was shortened by 7 bases and J by 2 bases, with 11 bases between the two germline ends. Germline V gives CDR1 MNHEY, CDR2 SMNVEV (reference sequence). The CDR3 has 13 amino acids. The CDR3 region has the DNA TGTGCCAGCACCCCAGGGACTCAAGAGACCCAGTACTTC. Translating it yields CASTPGTQETQYF.

This chain joins TRBV7-8 and TRBJ2-7; D is ambiguous. V shed 6 bases and J shed 2 bases, with 17 bases lying between them. There are 15 residues in the CDR3. The germline CDR1 and CDR2 sequences are SGHVS and FQNEAQ. CDR3 sequence (DNA): TGTGCCAGCAGTTCGTTAAAGCGAGTAACCTACGAGCAGTACTTC. Its translation is CASSSLKRVTYEQYF.

The rearrangement joins TRBV29-1 to TRBJ2-7, with 8 nucleotides matching TRBD1. The ends lost 4 bases at V and 4 bases at J; junction bases unmatched: 6. The CDR3 runs to 13 residues. Germline values: CDR1 SQVTM, CDR2 ANQGSEA. CDR3 region: CSVGWDRTYEQYF. Here the CDR3 DNA reads TGCAGCGTTGGATGGGACAGGACGTACGAGCAGTACTTC.

The V call is TRBV5-1, the J call TRBJ2-5; TRBD1 might be the D (6 bases). The V end lost 3 bases, the J end lost 2 bases, and 11 bases lay between the germline ends. Germline V gene sequence: CDR1 SGHRS, CDR2 YFSETQ. The CDR3 is 14 residues long. CDR3 DNA: TGCGCCAGCAGCTCCGGACAGAATCAAGAGACCCAGTACTTC. Amino acids: CASSSGQNQETQYF. The complete variable domain, with remaining parts taken from reference TRBV5-1 and TRBJ2-5, reads KAGVTQTPRYLIKTRGQQVTLSCSPISGHRSVSWYQQTPGQGLQFLFEYFSETQRNKGNFPGRFSGRQFSNSRSEMNVSTLELGDSALYLCASSSGQNQETQYFGPGTRLLVL.

The chain has TRBV9 and TRBJ2-1; 8 bases fit TRBD2. Trimming at V came to 2 bases and at J to 4 bases, leaving 2 bases not matched to a gene. The CDR3 is 14 residues long. From germline, CDR1 is SGDLS and CDR2 YYNGEE. CDR3 in DNA: TGTGCCAGCAGCGTCGGCGGGGGGTACAATGAGCAGTTCTTC. Its protein is CASSVGGGYNEQFF. Variable domain in full (rest from reference TRBV9 and TRBJ2-1): DSGVTQTPKHLITATGQRVTLRCSPRSGDLSVYWYQQSLDQGLQFLIQYYNGEERAKGNILERFSAQQFPDLHSELNLSSLELGDSALYFCASSVGGGYNEQFFGPGTRLTVL.

J is TRBJ1-1 and V is TRBV5-6, with D possibly TRBD1 on 6 matching bases. The CDR3 totals 15 residues. V lost 1 base and J lost 4, with 14 bases in between. Germline V CDR1 and CDR2: SGHDT, YYEEEE. CDR3 loop: CASSLIQGPFTEAFF. The CDR3 coding sequence is TGTGCCAGCAGCTTGATACAGGGTCCTTTCACTGAAGCTTTCTTT.

The J gene is TRBJ2-1, the V gene TRBV9, with D hard to call. The V gene lost 0 bases and the J gene lost 5 bases, with 9 bases spanning the gap. CDR3 length equals 14 residues. In germline, CDR1 is SGDLS, CDR2 YYNGEE. The CDR3: CASSVALSHNEQFF. CDR3 nucleotide sequence: TGTGCCAGCAGCGTAGCCCTGTCCCACAATGAGCAGTTCTTC.

The CDR3: CASSPRQETQYF. The CDR3 DNA is TGTGCCAGCTCACCTCGCCAAGAGACCCAGTACTTC. The J gene is TRBJ2-5, the V gene TRBV18; the D is unclear. CDR3 length: 12 residues. The germline V gene encodes CDR1 KGHSH and CDR2 LQKENI. V was cut by 3 bases and J by 1 base, with 3 bases left in between.

The chain recombines TRBV18 with TRBJ2-7; 8 nucleotides align to TRBD2. The CDR3 sequence is 14 residues long. Germline CDR1 is KGHSH and CDR2 is LQKENI. Trimming cost V 3 bases and J 3 bases; bases outside gene matches: 4. The CDR3 protein is CASSPGLGGYEQYF. CDR3 DNA sequence: TGTGCCAGCTCACCGGGACTAGGAGGCTACGAGCAGTACTTC.

This clone was counted a single time. The V call is TRBV19, the J call TRBJ2-1; D is perhaps TRBD1 (5 bases). In germline, CDR1 is LNHDA, CDR2 SQIVND (reference sequence). The CDR3 is 12 amino acids. V was clipped by 6 bases and J by 5 bases, with 8 bases between them. In DNA form, the CDR3 reads TGTGCCAGTAGCCAGGGCGACAATGAGCAGTTCTTC. Residues: CASSQGDNEQFF.

The V call is TRBV11-2, the J call TRBJ1-1, with 7 positions matching TRBD1. This CDR3 is 16 amino acids long. The V gene's germline CDR1 is SGHAT and CDR2 FQNNGV. J gave up 4 bases and V 4 bases, and 12 bases lay outside the gene matches. Here the CDR3 reads CASSYYRGRLGTEAFF. In DNA, the CDR3 is TGTGCCAGCAGCTATTACAGGGGAAGGCTGGGCACTGAAGCTTTCTTT.

CDR3 sequence: CASSDWSGGERSNEQFF. The CDR3, as DNA: TGTGCCAGCAGTGATTGGAGCGGGGGAGAGAGGAGCAATGAGCAGTTCTTC. V and J are TRBV25-1 and TRBJ2-1; 8 positions agree with TRBD2. The germline gives CDR1 MGHDK, CDR2 SYGVNS. Trimming removed 3 bases from V and 6 bases from J; junction bases left unmatched: 13. CDR3 length: 17 residues.

The V and J genes are TRBV7-2 and TRBJ1-4, with 7 bases that match TRBD1. The CDR3 has 13 residues. Germline trimming cut 4 bases from V and 8 bases from J; bases unmatched to any gene: 4. Germline CDR1 and CDR2: SGHTA and FQGNSA. The CDR3 loop reads CASSSQGREKLFF. The DNA of the CDR3 is TGTGCCAGCAGCTCACAGGGGAGGGAAAAACTGTTTTTT.

The V and J genes are TRBV7-9 and TRBJ1-2; D not certain. This CDR3 region has 13 residues. The V gene lost 1 base and the J gene lost 7 bases, with 10 bases spanning the gap. The V gene's germline CDR1 is SEHNR and CDR2 FQNEAQ (reference sequence). The CDR3: CASSLGGGSGYTF. CDR3 nucleotides: TGTGCCAGCAGCTTAGGTGGAGGGTCTGGCTACACCTTC.

The V gene is TRBV12-3 or TRBV12-4, the J gene TRBJ2-3; D uncertain. The V end was cut by 2 bases, the J end by 7 bases, with 7 bases between. This CDR3 is built from 12 residues. In DNA form, the CDR3 reads TGTGCCAGCAGTTTACTGGGCAATACGCAGTATTTT. Translation: CASSLLGNTQYF.